This T cell receptor (beta chain) comes out of a study of blood T cell repertoires in COVID-19. Study as a whole: Spain, Italy and the United States supplied samples that represented acute and convalescent COVID-19. T cells, B-cell-depleted T cells, or PBMCs supplied cDNA or gDNA.

This CDR3 contains 13 residues. In germline, CDR1 is KGHSH, CDR2 LQKENI. Trimming took off 8 bases at V and 5 bases at J, with 13 bases between the two ends. In the original workflow: Estimated nucleated cell counts came from reference gene primer amplification. TCRdb's table, derived via immunoSEQ multiplex PCR, lists solely in-frame clones and lacks some. For V, J and clone size, that table is used; D and trimming come from the DNA. The table includes over 90,000 clones, roughly 90% detected once. The rearrangement links TRBV18 to TRBJ2-1, with D possibly matching TRBD1 (5 bases). The source material was peripheral blood. The sequence was collected from a man older than 75 with acute or convalescent COVID-19. The CDR3 reads CASRSGPNNEQFF. In DNA form, the CDR3 reads TGTGCCAGCAGGTCAGGGCCGAACAATGAGCAGTTCTTC.